This TCR beta chain was identified in a study of blood T cell repertoires in COVID-19. Study details: Specimens from acute and convalescent COVID-19 originated in the United States, Italy and Spain.

This clone has a single count. Data came from immunoSEQ multiplex PCR; TCRdb stores just in-frame clones and leaves some out. The data show approximately 300,000 clones, 89% seen once. The V segment lost 1 base and the J segment 3 bases; nucleotides outside the gene matches: 3. Germline V gene sequence: CDR1 MNHNS, CDR2 SASEGT. This CDR3 region has 14 residues. The study recruited people aged about 18 to 89 years across under 25 US areas. The sequence was collected from a woman in her 30s who had recovered from COVID-19. V is TRBV6-1 and J is TRBJ2-7; 7 nucleotides align to TRBD1. The sequenced sample consisted of PBMCs or T cells enriched from blood (not recorded which). This CDR3 reads CASSEDGTVYEQYF. CDR3 nucleotides: TGTGCCAGCAGTGAAGACGGGACAGTCTACGAGCAGTACTTC.